This TCR beta chain was sequenced during a study of sequential checkpoint blockade in melanoma. Study-wide context: Randomization was 1:1 between first-line nivolumab→ipilimumab and ipilimumab→nivolumab. Each arm's sequence ended with maintenance nivolumab.

This CDR3 has 15 amino acids. Germline V lookup: CDR1 SQVTM, CDR2 ANQGSEA. V gave up 0 bases and J gave up 2 bases, with 11 bases separating them. Profiling relied on immunoSEQ multiplex PCR, and the TCRdb table lists in-frame clones only, not all of them. The sample records approximately 40,000 clones, 80% to 90% being singletons. Treatment specified: randomized to nivolumab then ipilimumab (arm A) or the reverse (arm B). From thawed PBMCs, live CD3+CD8+ cells negative for CD19 and CD56 were sorted. This material consisted of CD8+ T cells sorted from blood (inferred from file names), taken from a patient given nivolumab and ipilimumab in sequence. The V call is TRBV29-1, the J call TRBJ2-1; D gene ambiguous. The sequence derives from a human donor with melanoma. CDR3 bases: TGCAGCGTTGAAGACCCCTATGAGACCTACAATGAGCAGTTCTTC. As protein: CSVEDPYETYNEQFF.